Listed below are T cell receptor beta chains from one sample, sequenced in a study of long-term antiretroviral therapy in people with HIV. This table comes from immunoSEQ multiplex PCR, and its TCRdb copy is limited to in-frame clones, with some not included. The table has 15,000 to 20,000 clones, roughly 80% seen once; the top ten hold more than 10%. This sample comprised unsorted PBMCs, obtained 2.3 years after starting antiretroviral therapy. All receptors derive from a woman aged 35 to 49 with HIV. Both conserved end residues are part of each CDR3. A D gene is named only where the DNA matches it firmly. Rows give clone size only sometimes, using once, few, many, or a class for an expanded clone.

>TRBJ2-7|-|TRBV7-6|-
CASSLEAGDKGFYEQYF
TGTGCCAGCAGCTTAGAGGCAGGGGATAAAGGTTTCTACGAGCAGTACTTC
>TRBJ2-3|-|TRBV10-2|-
CANTDTQYF
TGCGCCAACACAGATACGCAGTATTTT
>TRBJ2-3|-|TRBV5-4|TRBD2
CASSLGGSGGATDTQYF
TGTGCCAGCAGCTTGGGGGGTAGCGGGGGGGCCACAGATACGCAGTATTTT
>TRBJ2-2|-|TRBV7-2|TRBD2
CASNQVEGLGETGELFF
TGTGCCAGCAACCAAGTGGAGGGACTAGGAGAGACCGGGGAGCTGTTTTTT
>TRBJ2-1|once|TRBV5-6|TRBD1
CASSSGTAPYNEQFF
TGTGCCAGCAGCTCAGGGACAGCCCCCTACAATGAGCAGTTCTTC
>TRBJ1-5|-|TRBV7-8|TRBD1
CASSRDSLSNQPQHF
TGTGCCAGCAGCCGGGACAGCCTTAGCAATCAGCCCCAGCATTTT
>TRBJ2-3|-|TRBV19|-
CASSISGKVSDTQYF
TGTGCCAGTAGTATTTCCGGGAAGGTCTCAGATACGCAGTATTTT
>TRBJ2-7|-|TRBV29-1|-
CSVVAQQRVYEQYF
TGCAGCGTTGTCGCGCAGCAAAGGGTCTACGAGCAGTACTTC
>TRBJ2-7|-|TRBV14|TRBD2
CASSPLAGVSFSEQYF
TGTGCCAGCAGCCCACTAGCGGGAGTGAGTTTCTCCGAGCAGTACTTC
>TRBJ1-2|-|TRBV5-6|TRBD1
CASSLGTGSYGYTF
TGTGCCAGCAGCTTGGGGACAGGAAGCTATGGCTACACCTTC
>TRBJ1-1|-|TRBV10-3|-
CAISESVGDTEAFF
TGTGCCATCAGTGAGTCCGTGGGGGATACTGAAGCTTTCTTT
>TRBJ2-1|-|TRBV11-2|-
CASSPGGVGNEQFF
TGTGCCAGCAGCCCCGGAGGGGTTGGGAATGAGCAGTTCTTC
>TRBJ2-7|-|TRBV10-2|-
CASTPVGPSSYEQYF
TGCGCCAGCACCCCCGTTGGTCCGAGCTCCTACGAGCAGTACTTC
>TRBJ2-1|-|TRBV7-9|TRBD1
CASSSTGTPGNEQFF
TGTGCCAGCAGCTCGACAGGGACCCCTGGTAATGAGCAGTTCTTC
>TRBJ1-1|few|TRBV29-1|-
CRRQNTEAFF
TGCCGAAGACAGAACACTGAAGCTTTCTTT